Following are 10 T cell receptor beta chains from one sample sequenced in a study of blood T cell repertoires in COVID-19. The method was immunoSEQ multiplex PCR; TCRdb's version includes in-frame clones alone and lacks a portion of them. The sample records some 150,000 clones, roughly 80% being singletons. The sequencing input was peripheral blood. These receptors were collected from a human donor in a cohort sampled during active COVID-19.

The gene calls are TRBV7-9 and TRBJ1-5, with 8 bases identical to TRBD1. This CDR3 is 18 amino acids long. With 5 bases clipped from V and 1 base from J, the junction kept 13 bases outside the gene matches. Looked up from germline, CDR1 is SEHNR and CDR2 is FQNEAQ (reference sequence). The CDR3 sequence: CASSPGTGFLGSNQPQHF. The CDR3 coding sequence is TGTGCCAGCAGCCCCGGGACAGGATTTTTGGGCAGCAATCAGCCCCAGCATTTT.

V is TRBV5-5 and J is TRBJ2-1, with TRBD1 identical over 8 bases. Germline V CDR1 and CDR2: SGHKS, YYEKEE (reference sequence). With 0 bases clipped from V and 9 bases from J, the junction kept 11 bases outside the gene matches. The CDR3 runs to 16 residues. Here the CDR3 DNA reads TGTGCCAGCAGCTTGGTGCGGGACAGGCTCCGGGGTGAGCAGTTCTTC. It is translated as CASSLVRDRLRGEQFF.

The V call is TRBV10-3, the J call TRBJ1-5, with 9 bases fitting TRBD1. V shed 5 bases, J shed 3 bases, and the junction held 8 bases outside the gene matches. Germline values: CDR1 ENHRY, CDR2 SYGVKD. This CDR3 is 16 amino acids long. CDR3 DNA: TGTGCCATCAGTTCAGGGGACAGGGTGGCCAATCAGCCCCAGCATTTT. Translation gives CAISSGDRVANQPQHF.

The CDR3 DNA follows: TGTGCCAGCAGTCTTAGCGGGGGGGCCGAAGAGACCCAGTACTTC. This encodes CASSLSGGAEETQYF. The rearrangement uses TRBV28 and TRBJ2-5; 11 bases agree with TRBD2. The CDR3 is 15 residues long. Per the germline V gene, CDR1 is MDHEN and CDR2 is SYDVKM. The V gene end was trimmed by 5 bases and the J gene end by 3 bases; junction bases not matched to a gene: 5. The complete variable domain, with remaining parts taken from reference TRBV28 and TRBJ2-5, reads DVKVTQSSRYLVKRTGEKVFLECVQDMDHENMFWYRQDPGLGLRLIYFSYDVKMKEKGDIPEGYSVSREKKERFSLILESASTNQTSMYLCASSLSGGAEETQYFGPGTRLLVL.

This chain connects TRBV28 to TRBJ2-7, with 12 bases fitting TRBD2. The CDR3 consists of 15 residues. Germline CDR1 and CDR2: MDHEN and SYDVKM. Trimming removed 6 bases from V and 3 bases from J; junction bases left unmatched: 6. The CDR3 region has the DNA TGTGCCAGCAGGGCTAGCGGGAGGGTGGACTACGAGCAGTACGTC. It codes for CASRASGRVDYEQYV.

The CDR3 sequence is CASSYSKGANTEAFF. CDR3 bases: TGTGCCAGCAGTTACTCGAAAGGAGCAAACACTGAAGCTTTCTTT. This chain links TRBV6-5 with TRBJ1-1, with D unresolved. Deletions cut 0 bases from V and 2 bases from J, with 10 bases between. Germline V gives CDR1 MNHEY, CDR2 SVGAGI. The CDR3 spans 15 residues.

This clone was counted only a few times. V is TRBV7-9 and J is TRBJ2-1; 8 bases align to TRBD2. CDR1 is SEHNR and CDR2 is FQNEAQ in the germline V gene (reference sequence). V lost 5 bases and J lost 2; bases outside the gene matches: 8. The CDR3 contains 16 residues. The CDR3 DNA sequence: TGTGCCAGCAGCCCCTTTGGACTAGCCCCCTACAATGAGCAGTTCTTC. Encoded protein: CASSPFGLAPYNEQFF.

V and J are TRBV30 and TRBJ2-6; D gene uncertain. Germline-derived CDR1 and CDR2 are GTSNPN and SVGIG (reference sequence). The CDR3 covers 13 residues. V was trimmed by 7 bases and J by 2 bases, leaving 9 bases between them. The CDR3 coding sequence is TGTGCCTCCCATCTAGCTGGGGCCAACGTCCTGACTTTC. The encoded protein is CASHLAGANVLTF.

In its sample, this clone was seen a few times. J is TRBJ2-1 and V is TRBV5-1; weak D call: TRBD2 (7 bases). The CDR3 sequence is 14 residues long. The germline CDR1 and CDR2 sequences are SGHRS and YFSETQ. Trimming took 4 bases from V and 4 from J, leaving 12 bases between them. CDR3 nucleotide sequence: TGCGCCAGCAGCGAGGGGAGGGGGTACAATGAGCAGTTCTTC. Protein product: CASSEGRGYNEQFF.

CDR3: CASSWTSGNEQFF. CDR3 coding DNA: TGTGCCAGCAGTTGGACTAGCGGGAATGAGCAGTTCTTC. The V call is TRBV6-6, the J call TRBJ2-1; 11 nucleotides align to TRBD2. The junction had 0 bases not matched to a gene; V was cut back by 4 bases and J by 7 bases. CDR1 is MNHNY and CDR2 is SVGAGI in the germline V gene (reference sequence). The CDR3 is 13 amino acids.